This TCR beta chain was recorded in a study of shared clonotypes between healthy human individuals. Study observations and caveats: Since donors were few, the genetic and exposure-history diversity represented was limited. All-four-donor shared clonotypes had higher generation probabilities than non-shared clonotypes did. Larger estimated richness was generally recorded for naive subsets relative to memory subsets.

For this clone: Its specificity is not known.

CD45RO negativity and positive selection for CCR7 defined naive CD8 cells, a population that excluded terminally differentiated effector memory CD45RA+ cells. This table comes from immunoSEQ multiplex PCR, and its TCRdb copy is limited to in-frame clones, with some not included. The sample contains around 610,000 clones, 95% to 96% of which appear only once. V was pared by 3 bases and J by 5 bases, with 1 base of the junction left unmatched. Germline V gene lookup returns CDR1 MNHEY and CDR2 SMNVEV (reference sequence). The CDR3 runs 13 residues. The source material was naive CD8+ T cells sorted from blood. The V gene is TRBV27, the J gene TRBJ1-1; TRBD1 agrees at 9 bases. The clonotype was recovered from a woman in her twenties or thirties in good health. This CDR3 is CASSFGTGTEAFF. In DNA, the CDR3 is TGTGCCAGCAGTTTTGGGACAGGGACTGAAGCTTTCTTT.